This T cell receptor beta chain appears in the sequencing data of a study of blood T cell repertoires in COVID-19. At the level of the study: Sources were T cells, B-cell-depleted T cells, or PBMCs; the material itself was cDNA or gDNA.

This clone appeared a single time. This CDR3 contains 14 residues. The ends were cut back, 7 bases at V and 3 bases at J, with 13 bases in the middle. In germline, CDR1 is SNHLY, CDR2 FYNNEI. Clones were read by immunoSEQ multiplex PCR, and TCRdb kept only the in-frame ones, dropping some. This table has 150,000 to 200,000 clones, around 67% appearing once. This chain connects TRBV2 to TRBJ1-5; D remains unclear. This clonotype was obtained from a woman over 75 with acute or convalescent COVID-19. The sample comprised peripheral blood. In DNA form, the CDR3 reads TGTGCCAGCACTGAGGCTTCCTCCAATCAGCCCCAGCATTTT. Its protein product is CASTEASSNQPQHF.